This entry lists 19 T cell receptor beta chains sequenced from one sample in a study of metastatic and nonmetastatic thyroid tumors. TCRdb redid the clone calls on the PCR reads using MiXCR. The table lists 6,500 to 9,000 clones, over 35% of them singletons, with approximately 40% in the top ten. All patients were untreated before thyroid surgery. The specimen sequenced was tumor tissue. The source is a female donor with papillary thyroid cancer or a benign thyroid nodule (not recorded which). Some clones in this sample may be carry-over from other donors' samples.

The rearrangement uses TRBV20-1 and TRBJ1-5; the D is unclear. Trimming left V 8 bases short and J 0 bases short, with 14 bases between. The CDR3 is 14 residues long. The V gene's germline CDR1 is DFQATT and CDR2 SNEGSKA (reference sequence). Here the CDR3 DNA reads TGCAGTATCGGAGGCGACTATAGCAATCAGCCCCAGCATTTT. It is translated as CSIGGDYSNQPQHF.

The chain links TRBV6-1 to TRBJ2-5; unclear D gene. Trimming removed 7 bases at V and 0 bases at J, with 12 bases between. CDR1 is MNHNS and CDR2 is SASEGT in the germline V gene. The CDR3 spans 14 residues. This chain's CDR3 is CASTPGRNQETQYF. CDR3 coding DNA: TGTGCCAGCACCCCAGGAAGGAACCAAGAGACCCAGTACTTC.

The table lists this clone with a count of one. The CDR3 does not close with the conserved phenylalanine or tryptophan, likely indicating a read error. The chain is built from TRBV20-1 and TRBJ2-7, with D perhaps matching TRBD1 (6 bases). The V gene lost 2 bases and the J gene lost 0 bases, with 14 bases spanning the gap. CDR3 length equals 15 residues. Germline V lookup: CDR1 DFQATT, CDR2 SNEGSKA (reference sequence). In DNA, the CDR3 is TGCAGTGCTAGAAAGGGCCGGGACATCTCCTACGAGCAGTACCTC. Translating gives CSARKGRDISYEQYL.

Details on this clone: One junction end does not reproduce the germline sequence, and a read error may be involved. The chain links TRBV14 to TRBJ2-6, with D maybe TRBD1 (5 bases). This CDR3 has 17 residues. Germline V gene lookup returns CDR1 SGHDN and CDR2 FVKESK. CDR3 protein: CASSPSTAGPWANVPTF. The CDR3 DNA follows: TGTGCCAGCAGCCCCTCAACTGCAGGGCCTTGGGCCAACGTCCCGACTTTC.

The chain links TRBV5-6 to TRBJ1-2, with 8 nucleotides matching TRBD1. The CDR3 runs to 14 residues. Germline CDR1 and CDR2: SGHDT and YYEEEE. V dropped 4 bases and J dropped 8; count of bases not matched to a gene: 10. The CDR3 sequence is CASSVERTGRGYTF. CDR3 sequence (DNA): TGTGCCAGCAGCGTAGAACGGACAGGGAGAGGCTACACCTTC.

This clone has only a few counts. The chain has TRBV27 and TRBJ1-2; D is uncertain. Per germline, CDR1 MNHEY and CDR2 SMNVEV (reference sequence). The CDR3 sequence is 15 residues long. Between the trimmed V and J ends, which lost 8 bases and 5 bases, there was a span of 21 bases. In nucleotides, the CDR3 is TGTGCCAGCGGAGGTACTACCACCTCGTCTTATGGCTACACCTTC. Its translation: CASGGTTTSSYGYTF.

This clone has just a few counts. The chain links TRBV19 to TRBJ2-7; D may be TRBD1 or TRBD2 (5 bases each). Trimming pared 4 bases from V and 3 bases from J, leaving 13 bases between. CDR3 size: 14 residues. Per germline, CDR1 LNHDA and CDR2 SQIVND (reference sequence). CDR3 sequence reads: CASSKPGPNYEQYF. In DNA, the CDR3 is TGTGCCAGTAGTAAACCGGGACCGAACTACGAGCAGTACTTC.

This chain joins TRBV4-1 and TRBJ1-5; no clear D. Trimming took off 1 base at V and 6 bases at J, with 10 bases between the two ends. Per the germline V gene, CDR1 is MGHRA and CDR2 is YSYEKL. CDR3 length equals 14 residues. CDR3 nucleotide sequence: TGCGCCAGCAGCCAAGTGGGAGGGATTCAGCCCCAGCATTTT. Translation: CASSQVGGIQPQHF.

This clone is medium-sized within its sample. V and J are TRBV5-1 and TRBJ2-3; 8 bases align to TRBD1. The J segment lost 5 bases and the V segment lost 3 bases, leaving 5 bases of the junction unmatched. The CDR3 length is 14 residues. The germline CDR1 and CDR2 sequences are SGHRS and YFSETQ. The CDR3 coding sequence is TGCGCCAGCAGCTCCGGACAGGGTATAGATACGCAGTATTTT. Translating gives CASSSGQGIDTQYF.

The chain joins TRBV6-2 or TRBV6-3 to TRBJ2-5; 7 nucleotides align to TRBD2. Germline lookup yields CDR1 MNHEY and CDR2 SVGEGT. V gave up 4 bases and J gave up 3 bases; unmatched junction bases: 2. This CDR3 spans 13 amino acids. CDR3 protein: CASSFREEETQYF. DNA of the CDR3: TGTGCCAGCAGTTTCCGGGAGGAAGAGACCCAGTACTTC.

By share, this clone counts as medium-sized (0.01 to 0.1%). The same CDR3 also results from other DNA sequences found in this sample. The chain is built from TRBV7-8 and TRBJ2-3; 8 bases align to TRBD2. The CDR3 extends over 15 amino acids. CDR1 is SGHVS and CDR2 is FQNEAQ in the germline V gene. V dropped 4 bases and J dropped 6; count of bases not matched to a gene: 9. The CDR3 DNA sequence: TGTGCCAGCAGCTCGATTACGGGGGGGGGCGATACGCAGTATTTT. It yields the protein CASSSITGGGDTQYF.

This clone counts as medium-sized. This chain links TRBV27 with TRBJ1-5; a weak D match, TRBD1 (5 bases). Deletions cut 1 base from V and 4 bases from J, with 14 bases between. Germline V lookup: CDR1 MNHEY, CDR2 SMNVEV (reference sequence). This CDR3 contains 16 residues. This CDR3 reads CASSLYPPQGNQPQHF. The CDR3, as DNA: TGTGCCAGCAGTTTATACCCACCCCAGGGAAATCAGCCCCAGCATTTT.

The V gene is TRBV30, the J gene TRBJ2-7, with 9 bases fitting TRBD1. The CDR3 contains 15 residues. CDR1 is GTSNPN and CDR2 is SVGIG in the germline V gene (reference sequence). Unmatched junction bases numbered 12, after V lost 7 bases and J lost 2 bases. The CDR3 spells CASERDRESAYEQYF. As DNA, the CDR3 is TGTGCCTCCGAGCGGGACAGGGAATCGGCCTACGAGCAGTACTTC.

Relative to its sample, this clone is medium-sized. The chain combines TRBV27 with TRBJ1-2; a possible D gene is TRBD1 (6 bases). Germline V CDR1 and CDR2: MNHEY, SMNVEV (reference sequence). V dropped 3 bases and J dropped 8 bases, with 19 bases sitting between them. The CDR3 is 15 residues long. CDR3 nucleotide sequence: TGTGCCAGCAGTTTTAGGGTGGGGGCGCGGAGCGGCTACACCTTC. This gives the protein CASSFRVGARSGYTF.

This clone has a handful of counts. This chain links TRBV6-2 or TRBV6-3 with TRBJ1-1; D ambiguous. CDR1 is MNHEY, CDR2 SVGEGT, per germline. CDR3 length: 13 residues. Between the trimmed V and J ends, which lost 3 bases and 6 bases, there was a span of 11 bases. The CDR3 nucleotides read TGTGCCAGCAGTTATGGACGGCAGCCTGAAGCTTTCTTT. It translates to CASSYGRQPEAFF.

This clone counts as medium-sized (0.01 to 0.1%). V gene TRBV5-1 combines with J gene TRBJ1-5; D is uncertain. V shed 0 bases and J shed 0 bases, with 10 bases lying between them. The CDR3 is 16 residues long. Germline V gives CDR1 SGHRS, CDR2 YFSETQ. The CDR3 nucleotides are TGCGCCAGCAGCTTGGAAGGGCGGAATAGCAATCAGCCCCAGCATTTT. This translates into CASSLEGRNSNQPQHF.

The chain uses TRBV11-2 and TRBJ2-1; the match to TRBD2 covers 15 bases. The CDR3 contains 16 residues. Germline V gene lookup returns CDR1 SGHAT and CDR2 FQNNGV. V lost 5 bases, J lost 9 bases, and 8 bases stayed unmatched. The CDR3 is CASSPGTSGRRGEQFF. DNA for the CDR3: TGTGCCAGCAGCCCCGGGACTAGCGGGAGGAGGGGTGAGCAGTTCTTC.

This clone is deemed medium-sized. The V and J genes are TRBV6-2 or TRBV6-3 and TRBJ1-1, with D possibly being TRBD1 (5 bases). The CDR3 has 16 amino acids. Per germline, CDR1 MNHEY and CDR2 SVGEGT. The ends were cut back, 2 bases at V and 1 base at J, with 14 bases in the middle. The chain's CDR3 is CASSYRQGGPNTEAFF. In nucleotides, the CDR3 is TGTGCCAGCAGTTACAGGCAGGGTGGGCCGAACACTGAAGCTTTCTTT.

This clone appeared once. CDR3 residues: CSARDKDRYYEQYF. In DNA, the CDR3 is TGCAGTGCTAGAGATAAGGACAGATATTACGAGCAGTACTTC. J is TRBJ2-7 and V is TRBV20-1; D might be TRBD1 (6 bases). V was pared by 0 bases and J by 4 bases, with 13 bases between. Germline lookup yields CDR1 DFQATT and CDR2 SNEGSKA (reference sequence). This CDR3 has 14 residues.